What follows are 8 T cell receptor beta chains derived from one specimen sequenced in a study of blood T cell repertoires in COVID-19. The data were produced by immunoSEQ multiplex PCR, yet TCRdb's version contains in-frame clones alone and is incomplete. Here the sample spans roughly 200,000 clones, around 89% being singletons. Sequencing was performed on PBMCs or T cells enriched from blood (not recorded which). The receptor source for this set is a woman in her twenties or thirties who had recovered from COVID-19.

The CDR3 loop is CASSVSAGGLYGYTF. For the CDR3, the DNA is TGTGCCAGCAGCGTATCCGCAGGGGGCCTCTATGGCTACACCTTC. This sequence joins TRBV9 and TRBJ1-2; TRBD1 matches at 8 bases. Germline assignment: CDR1 SGDLS and CDR2 YYNGEE. J gave up 4 bases and V 1 base, and 6 bases lay outside the gene matches. The CDR3 covers 15 residues. Drawing the rest from reference TRBV9 and TRBJ1-2, the complete variable domain is DSGVTQTPKHLITATGQRVTLRCSPRSGDLSVYWYQQSLDQGLQFLIQYYNGEERAKGNILERFSAQQFPDLHSELNLSSLELGDSALYFCASSVSAGGLYGYTFGSGTRLTVV.

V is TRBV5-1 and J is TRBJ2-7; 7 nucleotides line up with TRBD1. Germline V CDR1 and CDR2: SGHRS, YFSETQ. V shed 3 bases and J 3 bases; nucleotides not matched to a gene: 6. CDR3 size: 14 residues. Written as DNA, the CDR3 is TGCGCCAGCAGCTCCCCGACAGGGAACTACGAGCAGTACTTC. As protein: CASSSPTGNYEQYF.

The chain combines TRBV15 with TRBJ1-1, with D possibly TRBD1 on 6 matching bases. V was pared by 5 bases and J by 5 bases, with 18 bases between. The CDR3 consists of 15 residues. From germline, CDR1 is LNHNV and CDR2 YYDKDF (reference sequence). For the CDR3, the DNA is TGTGCCACCAGCGAAAACAGGGCAAGGGGTACTGAAGCTTTCTTT. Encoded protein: CATSENRARGTEAFF.

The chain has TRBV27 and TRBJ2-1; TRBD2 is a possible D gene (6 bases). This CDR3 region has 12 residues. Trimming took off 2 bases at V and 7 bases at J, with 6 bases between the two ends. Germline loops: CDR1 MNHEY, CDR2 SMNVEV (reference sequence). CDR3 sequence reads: CASSLGGNEQFF. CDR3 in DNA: TGTGCCAGCAGTTTAGGGGGGAATGAGCAGTTCTTC.

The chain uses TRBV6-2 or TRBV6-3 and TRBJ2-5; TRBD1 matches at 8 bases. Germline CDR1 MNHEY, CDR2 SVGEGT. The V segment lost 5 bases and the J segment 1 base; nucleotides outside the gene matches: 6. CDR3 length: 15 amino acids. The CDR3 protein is CASSGQGKAQETQYF. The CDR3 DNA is TGTGCCAGCAGTGGACAGGGTAAGGCCCAAGAGACCCAGTACTTC.

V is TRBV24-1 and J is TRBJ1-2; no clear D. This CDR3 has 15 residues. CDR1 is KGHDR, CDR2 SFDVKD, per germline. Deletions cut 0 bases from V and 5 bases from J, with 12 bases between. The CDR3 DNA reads TGTGCCACCAGTGATTTGAAAATCCCGGGGTATGGCTACACCTTC. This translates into CATSDLKIPGYGYTF.

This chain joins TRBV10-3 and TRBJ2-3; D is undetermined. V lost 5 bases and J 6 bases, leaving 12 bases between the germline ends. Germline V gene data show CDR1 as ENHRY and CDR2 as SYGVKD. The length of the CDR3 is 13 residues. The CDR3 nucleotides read TGTGCCATCAGTCCGGTAGGCAGGGATACGCAGTATTTT. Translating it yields CAISPVGRDTQYF.

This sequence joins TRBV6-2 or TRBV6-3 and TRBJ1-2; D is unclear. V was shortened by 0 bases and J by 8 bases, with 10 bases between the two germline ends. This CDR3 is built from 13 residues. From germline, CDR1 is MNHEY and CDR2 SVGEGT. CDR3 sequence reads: CASSYSYSGGYTF. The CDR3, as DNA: TGTGCCAGCAGTTACTCGTACAGCGGAGGCTACACCTTC.